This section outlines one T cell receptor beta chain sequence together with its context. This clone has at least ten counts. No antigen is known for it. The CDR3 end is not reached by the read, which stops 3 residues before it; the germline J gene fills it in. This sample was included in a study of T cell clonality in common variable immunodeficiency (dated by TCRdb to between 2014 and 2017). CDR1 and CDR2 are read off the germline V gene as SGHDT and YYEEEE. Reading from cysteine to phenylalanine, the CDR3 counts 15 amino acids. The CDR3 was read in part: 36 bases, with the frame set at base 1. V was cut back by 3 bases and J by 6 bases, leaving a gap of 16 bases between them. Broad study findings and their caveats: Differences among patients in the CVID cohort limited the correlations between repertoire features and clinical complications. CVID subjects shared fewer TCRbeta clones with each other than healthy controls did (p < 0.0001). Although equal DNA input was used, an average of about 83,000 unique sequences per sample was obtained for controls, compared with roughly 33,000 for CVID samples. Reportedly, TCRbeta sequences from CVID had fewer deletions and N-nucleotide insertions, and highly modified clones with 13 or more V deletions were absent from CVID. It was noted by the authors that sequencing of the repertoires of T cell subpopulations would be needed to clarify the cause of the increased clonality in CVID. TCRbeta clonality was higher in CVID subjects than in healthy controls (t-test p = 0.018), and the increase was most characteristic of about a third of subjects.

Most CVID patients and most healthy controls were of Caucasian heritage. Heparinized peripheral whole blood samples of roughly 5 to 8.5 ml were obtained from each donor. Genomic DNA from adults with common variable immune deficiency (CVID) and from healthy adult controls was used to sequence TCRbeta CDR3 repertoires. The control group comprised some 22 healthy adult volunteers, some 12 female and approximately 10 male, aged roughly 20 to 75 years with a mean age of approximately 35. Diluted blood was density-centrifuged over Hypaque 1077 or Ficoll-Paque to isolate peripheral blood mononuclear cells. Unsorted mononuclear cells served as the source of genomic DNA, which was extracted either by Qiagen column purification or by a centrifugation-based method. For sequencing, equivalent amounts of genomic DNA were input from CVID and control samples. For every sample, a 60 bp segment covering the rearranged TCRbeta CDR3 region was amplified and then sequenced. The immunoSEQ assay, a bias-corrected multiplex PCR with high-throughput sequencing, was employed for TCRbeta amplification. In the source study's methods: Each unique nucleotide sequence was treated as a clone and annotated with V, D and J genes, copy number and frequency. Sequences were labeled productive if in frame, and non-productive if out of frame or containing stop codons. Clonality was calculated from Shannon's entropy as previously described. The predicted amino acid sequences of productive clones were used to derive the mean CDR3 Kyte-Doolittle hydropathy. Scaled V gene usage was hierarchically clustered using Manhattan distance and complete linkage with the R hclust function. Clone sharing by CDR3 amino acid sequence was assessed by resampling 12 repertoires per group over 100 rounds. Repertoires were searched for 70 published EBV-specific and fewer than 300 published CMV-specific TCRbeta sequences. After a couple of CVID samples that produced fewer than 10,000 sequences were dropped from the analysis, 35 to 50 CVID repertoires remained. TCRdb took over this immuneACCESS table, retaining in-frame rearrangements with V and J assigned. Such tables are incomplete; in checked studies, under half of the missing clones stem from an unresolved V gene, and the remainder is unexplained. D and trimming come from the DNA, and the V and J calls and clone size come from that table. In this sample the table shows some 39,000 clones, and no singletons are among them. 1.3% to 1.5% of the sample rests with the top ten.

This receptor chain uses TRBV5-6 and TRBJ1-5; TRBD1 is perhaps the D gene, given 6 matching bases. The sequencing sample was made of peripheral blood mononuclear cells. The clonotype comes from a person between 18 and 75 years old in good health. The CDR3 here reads CASSSHHRVGQPQHF. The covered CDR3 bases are TGTGCCAGCAGCTCCCACCACAGGGTGGGTCAGCCC.